These 31 T cell receptor beta chains originate from one sample sequenced in a study of patients and donors after allogeneic stem cell transplantation. TCRdb re-analysed the RT-PCR reads in MiXCR, keeping a single row per CDR3 protein. Seen here are about 960,000 distinct CDR3 sequences, approximately 18% observed once, and the top ten hold roughly 6.4%. Source material: blood, either unsorted or a sorted T cell fraction (not recorded which). These receptors were collected from a human donor who was either an allogeneic HSCT recipient or a stem cell or donor lymphocyte infusion donor (not recorded which). It is not recorded whose cells these are; they may come from a transplant donor.

This clonotype occurred a few times. This chain links TRBV6-2 or TRBV6-3 with TRBJ2-7, with D possibly being TRBD2 (5 bases). The ends were cut back, 2 bases at V and 0 bases at J, with 11 bases in the middle. The CDR3 extends over 15 amino acids. Per the germline V gene, CDR1 is MNHEY and CDR2 is SVGEGT. CDR3 DNA: TGTGCCAGCAGTTACGGTACCGCGGGCTCCTACGAGCAGTACTTC. Protein product: CASSYGTAGSYEQYF.

This clonotype turned up a few times. This chain links TRBV7-9 with TRBJ1-2; D not certain. Per the germline V gene, CDR1 is SEHNR and CDR2 is FQNEAQ (reference sequence). Trimming shortened V by 5 bases and J by 2 bases, and 6 bases separated the two germline ends. CDR3 length: 12 residues. The CDR3 loop reads CASSPQNYGYTF. The CDR3 region has the DNA TGTGCCAGCAGCCCCCAGAACTATGGCTACACCTTC.

The rearrangement links TRBV27 to TRBJ2-7, with TRBD2 as a possible D gene (7 bases). In germline, CDR1 is MNHEY, CDR2 SMNVEV (reference sequence). The CDR3 covers 17 residues. V was cut by 2 bases and J by 6 bases, with 23 bases left in between. The DNA of the CDR3 is TGTGCCAGCAGTTTAAACGGAGGGGGGGGCCTAGGAAGCGAGCAGTACTTC. This sequence encodes CASSLNGGGGLGSEQYF.

This clonotype was picked up a small number of times. The rearrangement joins TRBV27 to TRBJ1-6; D gene ambiguous. The germline V and J ends were trimmed by 10 bases and 0 bases, with 10 bases remaining between them. Germline CDR1 reads MNHEY; CDR2 reads SMNVEV (reference sequence). The CDR3 extends over 14 amino acids. The CDR3 region is CATQRSSYNSPLHF. The DNA for the CDR3 is TGTGCCACCCAGAGGAGCTCCTATAATTCACCCCTCCACTTT.

The chain uses TRBV6-2 or TRBV6-3 and TRBJ2-1; D is uncertain. Germline V CDR1 and CDR2: MNHEY, SVGEGT. This CDR3 has 12 residues. With 8 bases removed from V and 8 bases from J, the gap between germline ends came to 13 bases. CDR3: CASCRELDEQFF. CDR3 nucleotides: TGTGCCAGCTGCCGAGAATTGGATGAGCAGTTCTTC.

The genes are TRBV2 and TRBJ2-7; possibly TRBD1 for D (5 bases). Trimming left V 1 base short and J 3 bases short, with 10 bases between. The germline gives CDR1 SNHLY, CDR2 FYNNEI. The CDR3 sequence is 14 residues long. DNA for the CDR3: TGTGCCAGCAGTGAAGGACAAGGGGTCTACGAGCAGTACTTC. The encoded protein is CASSEGQGVYEQYF. The complete variable domain, with remaining parts taken from reference TRBV2 and TRBJ2-7, reads EPEVTQTPSHQVTQMGQEVILRCVPISNHLYFYWYRQILGQKVEFLVSFYNNEISEKSEIFDDQFSVERPDGSNFTLKIRSTKLEDSAMYFCASSEGQGVYEQYFGPGTRLTVT.

This chain connects TRBV6-4 to TRBJ1-2; TRBD1 agrees at 11 bases. The CDR3 covers 15 residues. Germline V lookup: CDR1 MRHNA, CDR2 SNTAGT. The V gene end was trimmed by 2 bases and the J gene end by 5 bases; junction bases not matched to a gene: 4. The chain's CDR3 is CASSDRTGGKYGYTF. CDR3 coding DNA: TGTGCCAGCAGTGACCGGACAGGGGGCAAGTATGGCTACACCTTC.

The chain recombines TRBV9 with TRBJ2-7, with 7 bases that match TRBD1. The V and J ends lost 4 bases and 3 bases, in that order; junction bases with no gene match: 10. CDR3 size: 15 residues. The germline gives CDR1 SGDLS, CDR2 YYNGEE. The CDR3 DNA reads TGTGCCAGCAGCCCGTCCGGACAGGACGGCTACGAGCAGTACTTC. This translates into CASSPSGQDGYEQYF.

The chain has TRBV7-9 and TRBJ2-1; 7 bases align to TRBD1. This CDR3 contains 14 residues. The germline gives CDR1 SEHNR, CDR2 FQNEAQ (reference sequence). With 3 bases clipped from V and 7 bases from J, the junction kept 6 bases outside the gene matches. The CDR3 loop is CASSFLPGGNEQFF. CDR3 sequence (DNA): TGTGCCAGCAGCTTCCTCCCAGGGGGAAATGAGCAGTTCTTC.

This clonotype was seen many times. V gene TRBV25-1 combines with J gene TRBJ2-4, with TRBD1 matching 9 bases. Per the germline V gene, CDR1 is MGHDK and CDR2 is SYGVNS. The junction had 4 bases not matched to a gene; V was cut back by 4 bases and J by 0 bases. The CDR3 is 16 residues long. In DNA form, the CDR3 reads TGTGCCAGCAGTGGAGGGACAGGGAGAGCCAAAAACATTCAGTACTTC. Amino acid sequence: CASSGGTGRAKNIQYF.

The V call is TRBV28, the J call TRBJ2-5; TRBD2 agrees at 11 bases. This CDR3 has 17 amino acids. Per germline, CDR1 MDHEN and CDR2 SYDVKM. J was trimmed by 6 bases and V by 2 bases; bases with no gene match: 11. The CDR3 protein is CASSLISGRAIRKTQYF. In DNA form, the CDR3 reads TGTGCCAGCAGTTTAATTAGCGGGAGGGCCATCAGGAAGACCCAGTACTTC. The entire variable domain, with the rest obtained from reference TRBV28 and TRBJ2-5, is as follows: DVKVTQSSRYLVKRTGEKVFLECVQDMDHENMFWYRQDPGLGLRLIYFSYDVKMKEKGDIPEGYSVSREKKERFSLILESASTNQTSMYLCASSLISGRAIRKTQYFGPGTRLLVL.

The chain is built from TRBV12-3 or TRBV12-4 and TRBJ2-1; D remains ambiguous. The CDR3 contains 13 residues. The germline V and J ends were trimmed by 3 bases and 4 bases, with 7 bases remaining between them. CDR3 amino acids: CASSLFAYNEQFF. CDR3 bases: TGTGCCAGCAGTTTGTTCGCGTACAATGAGCAGTTCTTC.

This clonotype was observed a handful of times. The chain couples TRBV7-9 to TRBJ1-1; possible D gene TRBD1, 5 bases. CDR1 is SEHNR, CDR2 FQNEAQ, per germline (reference sequence). CDR3 length equals 13 residues. With 4 bases removed from V and 3 bases from J, the gap between germline ends came to 9 bases. The CDR3 spells CASSWGDDTEAFF. The CDR3 bases are TGTGCCAGCAGCTGGGGGGATGACACTGAAGCTTTCTTT. The full variable domain, its missing parts supplied by reference TRBV7-9 and TRBJ1-1, is DTGVSQNPRHKITKRGQNVTFRCDPISEHNRLYWYRQTLGQGPEFLTYFQNEAQLEKSRLLSDRFSAERPKGSFSTLEIQRTEQGDSAMYLCASSWGDDTEAFFGQGTRLTVV.

This clonotype was counted only a few times. The V and J genes are TRBV12-3 or TRBV12-4 and TRBJ2-3, with D perhaps being TRBD1 or TRBD2 (5 bases each). CDR3 length equals 16 residues. Trimming took off 6 bases at V and 1 base at J, with 17 bases between the two ends. DNA of the CDR3: TGTGCCAGCAGCGACCGGGACGCTAATCGCACAGATACGCAGTATTTT. Its protein is CASSDRDANRTDTQYF.

There are many counts of this clonotype. This sequence joins TRBV20-1 and TRBJ2-3; D unclear. Trimming cost V 1 base and J 2 bases, with 4 bases left between them. Looked up from germline, CDR1 is DFQATT and CDR2 is SNEGSKA (reference sequence). The CDR3 has 12 amino acids. The CDR3 DNA is TGCAGTGCTAGAGCGCCCACAGATACGCAGTATTTT. As protein: CSARAPTDTQYF.

This clonotype was detected a few times. The rearrangement links TRBV6-1 to TRBJ1-2; 8 bases align to TRBD1. Germline CDR1 reads MNHNS; CDR2 reads SASEGT. The CDR3 sequence is 17 residues long. V shed 4 bases and J 4 bases; nucleotides not matched to a gene: 14. The CDR3 region is CASSGGQGVNHRYGYTF. CDR3 nucleotides: TGTGCCAGCAGTGGAGGACAGGGAGTGAACCACCGCTATGGCTACACCTTC.

This clonotype was counted only a few times. V usage is TRBV21-1 and J usage is TRBJ1-5; the table's D call, TRBD1, was not checked against the DNA. TRBV21-1 is shown as a pseudogene. This CDR3 is built from 17 residues. The CDR3 DNA follows: TGTGCCAGCAGCAGAGCTCCGGGACAGGGGTTGGGTCAGCCCCAGCATTTT. This encodes CASSRAPGQGLGQPQHF.

This chain connects TRBV12-3 or TRBV12-4 to TRBJ2-7, with D unclear. The V end lost 3 bases, the J end lost 3 bases, and 15 bases lay between the germline ends. The CDR3 runs 15 residues. The chain's CDR3 is CASSFRYEARYEQYF. The CDR3 DNA follows: TGTGCCAGCAGTTTTAGGTACGAGGCTCGCTACGAGCAGTACTTC.

For the CDR3, the DNA is TGTGCCAGCAGCGTTGGAGACGGCTCCTACGAGCAGTACTTC. It is translated as CASSVGDGSYEQYF. This chain uses TRBV9 with TRBJ2-7, with D unclear. The CDR3 extends over 14 amino acids. Trimming left V 2 bases short and J 0 bases short, with 9 bases between. CDR1 and CDR2 from the germline V gene are SGDLS and YYNGEE. The full variable domain, with the rest looked up from reference TRBV9 and TRBJ2-7, is DSGVTQTPKHLITATGQRVTLRCSPRSGDLSVYWYQQSLDQGLQFLIQYYNGEERAKGNILERFSAQQFPDLHSELNLSSLELGDSALYFCASSVGDGSYEQYFGPGTRLTVT.

This clonotype was recorded only once. V gene TRBV4-1 combines with J gene TRBJ1-6; D not resolved. The CDR3 is made up of 15 amino acids. Trimming cost V 2 bases and J 2 bases, with 7 bases left between them. Germline-derived CDR1 and CDR2 are MGHRA and YSYEKL. CDR3 protein: CASSQSQAYNSPLHF. The CDR3 DNA sequence: TGCGCCAGCAGCCAATCGCAGGCCTATAATTCACCCCTCCACTTT.

This clonotype was observed at least ten times. V is TRBV5-1 and J is TRBJ2-1, with D uncertain. The germline CDR1 and CDR2 sequences are SGHRS and YFSETQ. There are 16 residues in the CDR3. Trimming stripped 2 bases from V and 0 bases from J, with 12 bases between. The CDR3 region is CASSFLGGDSYNEQFF. For the CDR3, the DNA is TGCGCCAGCAGCTTCCTCGGTGGCGACTCCTACAATGAGCAGTTCTTC.

This clonotype was seen only a few times. The V gene is TRBV20-1, the J gene TRBJ1-1; a possible D gene is TRBD1 (5 bases). Trimming removed 0 bases at V and 5 bases at J, with 22 bases between. The germline V gene has CDR1 DFQATT and CDR2 SNEGSKA (reference sequence). This CDR3 contains 17 residues. The CDR3, as DNA: TGCAGTGCTAGAGATCTCAGGCCGGGACTGGGATGGACTGAAGCTTTCTTT. Protein sequence: CSARDLRPGLGWTEAFF.

The chain is built from TRBV13 and TRBJ2-1; 8 bases match TRBD2. Trimming removed 6 bases from V and 8 bases from J; junction bases left unmatched: 6. The CDR3 covers 13 residues. In germline, CDR1 is PRHDT, CDR2 FYEKMQ (reference sequence). The CDR3 sequence: CASRLSGNHEQFF. CDR3 sequence (DNA): TGTGCCAGCAGACTTAGCGGGAACCATGAGCAGTTCTTC.

The CDR3 is CASSLEPGQPKETQYF. The CDR3 DNA is TGCGCCAGCAGCTTGGAGCCGGGCCAACCCAAGGAGACCCAGTACTTC. The V gene is TRBV5-1, the J gene TRBJ2-5; D is unclear. The CDR3 runs to 16 residues. Germline-derived CDR1 and CDR2 are SGHRS and YFSETQ. V lost 0 bases to trimming and J lost 5 bases, with 17 bases between them.

The chain recombines TRBV4-1 with TRBJ2-3; the match to TRBD1 covers 12 bases. Germline lookup yields CDR1 MGHRA and CDR2 YSYEKL. The trim removed 2 bases at V and 5 bases at J, leaving 5 bases unmatched. The CDR3 contains 16 residues. DNA of the CDR3: TGCGCCAGCAGCCAACCGGGACAGGGGGCGGGAGATACGCAGTATTTT. Residues: CASSQPGQGAGDTQYF.

The V gene is TRBV5-1, the J gene TRBJ2-3; D call uncertain. The CDR3 consists of 16 residues. V lost 1 base and J lost 1, with 13 bases in between. Germline V gene sequence: CDR1 SGHRS, CDR2 YFSETQ. The CDR3 region is CASSLKTTAGTDTQYF. CDR3 sequence (DNA): TGCGCCAGCAGCTTGAAAACCACCGCAGGCACAGATACGCAGTATTTT.

This clonotype appeared many times. The CDR3 bases are TGCAGTGCGCGGCGGGGGGGGTCCTACAATGAGCAGTTCTTC. Encoded protein: CSARRGGSYNEQFF. The rearrangement joins TRBV20-1 to TRBJ2-1; 9 nucleotides agree with TRBD2. V lost 6 bases and J lost 1; bases outside the gene matches: 4. CDR3 length equals 14 residues. Germline V lookup: CDR1 DFQATT, CDR2 SNEGSKA (reference sequence).

The chain joins TRBV12-3 or TRBV12-4 to TRBJ1-1, with D possibly matching TRBD1 (5 bases). The CDR3 totals 14 residues. Between the trimmed V and J ends, which lost 5 bases and 6 bases, there was a span of 16 bases. The CDR3 bases are TGTGCCAGCAGTCCGACGAAGGGGTACGCTGAAGCTTTCTTT. Translating it yields CASSPTKGYAEAFF.

V usage is TRBV24-1 and J usage is TRBJ1-5; D call uncertain. CDR1 and CDR2 (germline): KGHDR, SFDVKD. V lost 4 bases and J lost 7, with 7 bases in between. This CDR3 has 12 amino acids. CDR3 loop: CATSDLYQPQHF. For the CDR3, the DNA is TGTGCCACCAGTGACCTATACCAGCCCCAGCATTTT.

A few counts support this clonotype. The chain uses TRBV12-3 or TRBV12-4 and TRBJ2-2, with D possibly TRBD2 on 7 matching bases. The length of the CDR3 is 18 residues. The V gene lost 2 bases and the J gene lost 2 bases, with 18 bases spanning the gap. The CDR3: CASSLSGFGGPNTGELFF. DNA for the CDR3: TGTGCCAGCAGTTTAAGTGGTTTCGGGGGGCCAAACACCGGGGAGCTGTTTTTT.

This clonotype was counted only a few times. CDR3 loop: CSAPWTASSGRSYEQYF. CDR3 coding DNA: TGCAGTGCCCCGTGGACAGCCTCGAGCGGGAGAAGCTACGAGCAGTACTTC. The chain recombines TRBV20-1 with TRBJ2-7, with 8 positions matching TRBD2. This CDR3 has 17 residues. Trimming at V came to 6 bases and at J to 3 bases, leaving 19 bases not matched to a gene. The germline gives CDR1 DFQATT, CDR2 SNEGSKA (reference sequence).